Listed below are T cell receptor beta chains from one sample, sequenced in a study of a mutant IDH1 vaccine in newly diagnosed glioma. Assay used: immunoSEQ multiplex PCR; TCRdb lists only in-frame clones, some missing. The table has roughly 130,000 clones, around four fifths seen once; the top ten hold 5% to 7%. These receptors' antigens are unknown. Here the sequenced sample was PBMCs, taken from a glioma patient whose treatment included an IDH1 peptide vaccine. These receptors were collected from a man aged 40-50 years with glioma. The CDR3 runs from the conserved cysteine through the conserved F or W. The D gene is left open where the match is weak. Clone size appears in some rows only: once, few, many, or a class for an expanded clone.

j_gene,abundance,d_gene,v_gene,CDR3aa,CDR3nt
TRBJ1-5,NA,NA,TRBV29-1,CSVRTGSQPQHF,TGCAGCGTGAGAACGGGGAGCCAGCCCCAGCATTTT
TRBJ1-1,few,NA,TRBV9,CASSVVVGSSEAFF,TGTGCCAGCAGCGTAGTTGTAGGTTCTTCTGAAGCTTTCTTT
TRBJ2-3,NA,NA,TRBV27,CASSLRGRTDTQYF,TGTGCCAGCAGTTTACGAGGGAGGACAGATACGCAGTATTTT
TRBJ1-1,NA,NA,TRBV11-2,CASSLSQVAEAFF,TGTGCCAGCAGCTTAAGCCAGGTAGCTGAAGCTTTCTTT
TRBJ1-2,NA,NA,TRBV6-1,CASSLRTVCCGYTF,TGTGCCAGCAGTCTCCGGACAGTTTGTTGTGGCTACACCTTC
TRBJ2-5,NA,NA,TRBV10-1,CASRPDWGETQYF,TGCGCCAGCAGGCCAGATTGGGGAGAGACCCAGTACTTC
TRBJ2-7,NA,NA,TRBV5-6,CASSLGGRPPREQYF,TGTGCCAGCAGCCTGGGGGGCAGGCCCCCGCGGGAGCAGTACTTC
TRBJ1-2,few,TRBD1,TRBV4-1,CASSRGQGYGYTF,TGCGCCAGCAGCCGGGGACAGGGCTATGGCTACACCTTC
TRBJ1-5,few,NA,TRBV10-1,CASRMGRRIDSNQPQHF,TGCGCCAGCAGAATGGGACGGAGAATAGATAGCAATCAGCCCCAGCATTTT
TRBJ1-2,NA,NA,TRBV9,CASSVTRQGTYYGYTF,TGTGCCAGCAGCGTAACCAGGCAGGGGACCTACTATGGCTACACCTTC
TRBJ1-6,NA,NA,TRBV15,CATSRGLGGGKPLHF,TGTGCCACCAGCAGAGGCCTGGGGGGAGGGAAACCCCTCCACTTT
TRBJ2-1,NA,TRBD2,TRBV7-2,CASSLSLAGGSEQFF,TGTGCCAGCAGCTTAAGCCTAGCGGGGGGTAGTGAGCAGTTCTTC
TRBJ1-2,NA,TRBD1,TRBV4-1,CASSQDVDRGSNYGYTF,TGCGCCAGCAGCCAAGATGTAGACAGGGGAAGCAACTATGGCTACACCTTC
TRBJ2-2,NA,NA,TRBV30,CAWSSSSSANTGELFF,TGTGCCTGGAGTAGTTCTAGTTCCGCGAACACCGGGGAGCTGTTTTTT
TRBJ2-1,NA,NA,TRBV19,CASSSRDHPYNEQFF,TGTGCCAGTAGTAGCCGGGACCACCCTTACAATGAGCAGTTCTTC
TRBJ2-3,few,NA,TRBV5-4,CASSSWGERQYF,TGTGCCAGCAGCTCGTGGGGCGAGAGGCAGTATTTT
TRBJ1-1,NA,TRBD1,TRBV7-3,CASSARDRADTEAFF,TGTGCCAGCAGCGCCCGGGACAGGGCTGACACTGAAGCTTTCTTT
TRBJ1-3,NA,TRBD1,TRBV7-8,CASSLSDRGGNTIYF,TGTGCCAGCAGCTTATCGGACAGGGGTGGAAACACCATATATTTT
TRBJ1-2,NA,NA,TRBV7-8,CASSRDHNYGYTF,TGTGCCAGCAGCCGGGACCATAACTATGGCTACACCTTC
TRBJ2-5,NA,TRBD1,TRBV6-6,CASRQRGQGAGETQYF,TGTGCCAGCAGACAACGAGGACAGGGGGCTGGGGAGACCCAGTACTTC
TRBJ1-2,NA,NA,TRBV7-9,CASSSRSNRDYGYTF,TGTGCCAGCAGCTCCCGAAGTAACCGCGACTATGGCTACACCTTC
TRBJ2-2,few,TRBD1,TRBV27,CASSYIQGTGELFF,TGTGCCAGCAGTTACATACAGGGGACCGGGGAGCTGTTTTTT
TRBJ2-7,NA,TRBD1,TRBV7-2,CASSPRQGYEQYF,TGTGCCAGCAGCCCGCGACAGGGGTACGAGCAGTACTTC
TRBJ2-1,many,TRBD2,TRBV6-4,CASSDSSGGANEQFF,TGTGCCAGCAGTGACTCTAGCGGGGGGGCCAATGAGCAGTTCTTC
TRBJ1-3,NA,NA,TRBV18,CASSPLDGSSGNTIYF,TGTGCCAGCTCACCTTTGGACGGGTCCTCTGGAAACACCATATATTTT
TRBJ2-2,NA,NA,TRBV10-3,CAITTGTGNTGELFF,TGTGCCATCACCACCGGGACGGGAAACACCGGGGAGCTGTTTTTT
TRBJ1-2,NA,NA,TRBV4-3,CASSQELQGRNLVSYGYTF,TGCGCCAGCAGCCAAGAACTTCAGGGGCGGAATCTAGTGAGCTATGGCTACACCTTC
TRBJ2-2,many,TRBD1,TRBV7-2,CASSTWTGPLTLGAGELFF,TGTGCCAGCAGCACCTGGACAGGCCCTCTTACCCTGGGGGCCGGGGAGCTGTTTTTT
TRBJ2-7,NA,TRBD1,TRBV4-2,CASSQMGQGVYEQYF,TGTGCCAGCAGCCAAATGGGGCAGGGGGTGTACGAGCAGTACTTC
TRBJ1-6,NA,NA,TRBV5-1,CASSSSIRGSPLHF,TGCGCCAGCAGCTCAAGTATCAGGGGATCACCCCTCCACTTT
TRBJ2-3,NA,TRBD2,TRBV2,CASSIDKGLAFVGTQYF,TGTGCCAGCAGTATTGATAAGGGACTAGCGTTTGTAGGTACGCAGTATTTT
TRBJ1-2,once,TRBD1,TRBV6-5,CASREGGATYGYTF,TGTGCCAGCAGGGAAGGGGGCGCGACCTATGGCTACACCTTC
TRBJ1-1,NA,NA,TRBV18,CASSPRLNTEAFF,TGTGCCAGCTCACCGCGCCTGAACACTGAAGCTTTCTTT
TRBJ1-2,NA,NA,TRBV11-2,CASSLVPQTSNYGYTF,TGTGCCAGCAGCTTAGTACCCCAGACAAGTAACTATGGCTACACCTTC
TRBJ1-3,once,TRBD1,TRBV7-2,CASSFTRGQGNTIYF,TGTGCCAGCAGCTTCACCAGGGGGCAAGGAAACACCATATATTTT
TRBJ2-7,NA,NA,TRBV9,CASSAGAGTASYEQYF,TGTGCCAGCAGCGCAGGAGCTGGGACGGCTAGCTACGAGCAGTACTTC
TRBJ2-7,once,NA,TRBV19,CASSATPSYEQYF,TGTGCCAGTAGTGCCACCCCCTCCTACGAGCAGTACTTC
TRBJ2-7,NA,NA,TRBV10-3,CAISATGNEQYF,TGTGCCATCAGTGCAACAGGGAACGAGCAGTACTTC
TRBJ2-3,NA,NA,TRBV11-2,CASSSIKGWDTQYF,TGTGCCAGCAGCTCAATCAAGGGATGGGATACGCAGTATTTT
TRBJ1-5,NA,TRBD1,TRBV2,CASSEAGYRGPRQGNQPQHF,TGTGCCAGCAGTGAAGCGGGTTACAGGGGGCCCCGGCAGGGCAATCAGCCCCAGCATTTT
TRBJ1-5,few,NA,TRBV2,CASSAGGMQPQHF,TGTGCCAGCAGTGCCGGGGGCATGCAGCCCCAGCATTTT
TRBJ1-1,NA,TRBD1,TRBV5-4,CASSSQGAAFF,TGTGCCAGCAGCTCGCAGGGGGCAGCTTTCTTT
TRBJ1-6,NA,TRBD1,TRBV7-2,CASSFPMTGDYNSPLHF,TGTGCCAGCAGCTTCCCTATGACAGGGGACTATAATTCACCCCTCCACTTT
TRBJ1-1,few,NA,TRBV29-1,CSVAGRTEAFF,TGCAGCGTTGCTGGGAGAACTGAAGCTTTCTTT
TRBJ1-5,NA,NA,TRBV28,CASSLAPRDQPQHF,TGTGCCAGCAGTTTGGCCCCGCGGGATCAGCCCCAGCATTTT
TRBJ2-2,NA,NA,TRBV7-6,CASSLNTGELFF,TGTGCCAGCAGCTTGAACACCGGGGAGCTGTTTTTT
TRBJ2-6,NA,NA,TRBV28,CASRGPPRGSGANVLTF,TGTGCCAGCCGTGGTCCTCCCCGGGGCTCTGGGGCCAACGTCCTGACTTTC
TRBJ1-2,NA,NA,TRBV28,CATEGQMSYGYTF,TGTGCCACCGAGGGGCAGATGAGCTATGGCTACACCTTC
TRBJ2-2,NA,NA,TRBV13,CASSSSPSEGRRLSGELFF,TGTGCCAGCAGCTCCTCCCCAAGTGAGGGGAGGAGACTTAGCGGGGAGCTGTTTTTT
TRBJ2-7,NA,TRBD2,TRBV6-5,CASSYRLAGYEQYF,TGTGCCAGCAGTTACCGACTAGCGGGCTACGAGCAGTACTTC
TRBJ1-4,NA,TRBD1,TRBV7-9,CASSSHLNRGLGNEKLFF,TGTGCCAGCAGCTCTCACCTAAACAGGGGCTTGGGGAATGAAAAACTGTTTTTT